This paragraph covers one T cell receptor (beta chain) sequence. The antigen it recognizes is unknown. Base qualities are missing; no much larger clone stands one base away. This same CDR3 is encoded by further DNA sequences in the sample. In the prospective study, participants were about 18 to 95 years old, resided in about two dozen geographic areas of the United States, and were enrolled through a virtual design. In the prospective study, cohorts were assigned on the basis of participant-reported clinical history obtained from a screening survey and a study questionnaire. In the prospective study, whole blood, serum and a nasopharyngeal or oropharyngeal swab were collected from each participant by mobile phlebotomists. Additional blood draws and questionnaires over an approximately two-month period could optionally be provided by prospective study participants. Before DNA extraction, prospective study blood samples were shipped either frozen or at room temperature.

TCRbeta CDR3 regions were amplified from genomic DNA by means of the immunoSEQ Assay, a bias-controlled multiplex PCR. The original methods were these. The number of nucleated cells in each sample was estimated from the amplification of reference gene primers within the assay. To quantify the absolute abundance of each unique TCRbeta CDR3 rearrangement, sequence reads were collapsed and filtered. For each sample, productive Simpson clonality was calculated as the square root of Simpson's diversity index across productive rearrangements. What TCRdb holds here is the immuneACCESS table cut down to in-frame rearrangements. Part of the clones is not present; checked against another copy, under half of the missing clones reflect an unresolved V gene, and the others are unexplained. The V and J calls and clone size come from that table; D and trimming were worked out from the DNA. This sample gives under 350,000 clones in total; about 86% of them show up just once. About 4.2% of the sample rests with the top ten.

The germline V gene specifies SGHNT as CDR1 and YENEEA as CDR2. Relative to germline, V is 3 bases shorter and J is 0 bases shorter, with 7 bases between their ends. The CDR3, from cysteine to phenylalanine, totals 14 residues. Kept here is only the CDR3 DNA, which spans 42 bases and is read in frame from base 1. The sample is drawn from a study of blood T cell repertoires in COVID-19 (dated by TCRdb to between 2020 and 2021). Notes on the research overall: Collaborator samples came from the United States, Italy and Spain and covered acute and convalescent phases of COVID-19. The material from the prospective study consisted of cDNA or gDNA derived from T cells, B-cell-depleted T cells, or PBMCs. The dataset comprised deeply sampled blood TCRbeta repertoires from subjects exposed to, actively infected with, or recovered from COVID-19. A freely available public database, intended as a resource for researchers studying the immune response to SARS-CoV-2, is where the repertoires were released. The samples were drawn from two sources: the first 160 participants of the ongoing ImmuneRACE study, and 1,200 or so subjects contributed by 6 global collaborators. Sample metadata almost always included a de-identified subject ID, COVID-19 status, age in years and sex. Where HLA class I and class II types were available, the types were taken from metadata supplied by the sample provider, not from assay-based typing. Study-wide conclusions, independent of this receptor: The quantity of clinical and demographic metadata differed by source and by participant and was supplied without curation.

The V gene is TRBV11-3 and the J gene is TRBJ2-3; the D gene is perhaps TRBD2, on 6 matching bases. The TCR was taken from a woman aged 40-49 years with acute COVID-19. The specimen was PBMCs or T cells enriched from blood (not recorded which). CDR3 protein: CASSLAGSTDTQYF. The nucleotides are TGTGCCAGCAGCTTGGCGGGGAGCACAGATACGCAGTATTTT.